The source of this T cell receptor (beta chain) is a study of CXCR3-negative and CXCR3-positive naive CD8 T cells. At the level of the study: The libraries together contributed 110 million to 150 million TRB reads, each supplying about 1.5 +/- 0.3 million.

Study-level findings and limits: When CXCR3-positive naive cells were set against CXCR3-negative naive cells, the former had more hydrophobic TRB CDR3s. After cryopreservation, CXCR3 expression dropped partially; most assays used fresh PBMCs. Comparison of naive CXCR3-negative and CXCR3-positive cells revealed similar TRBV-TRBJ usage, while memory cells differed.

The authors made the TRB cDNA libraries by 5' RACE using UMI labels. Reprocessing the 5' RACE reads, TCRdb reports a single entry for every CDR3 protein and omits DNA. The repertoire table contains fewer than 10,000 distinct CDR3 sequences. The germline V gene encodes CDR1 SGHAT and CDR2 FQDESV (reference sequence). The CDR3 spans 16 residues. Note on this clonotype: As yet, its antigen is unknown.

The sample consisted of naive CXCR3+ CD8+ T cells from blood. As to subset: CD45RO-CCR7+CD27+CD95- naive CD8+ T cells expressing CXCR3 (TNR3+). The sequence was collected from a human donor in good health. Some clones in this sample may be carry-over from other donors' samples. The V gene is TRBV11-1, the J gene TRBJ2-2; TCRdb outputs TRBD1, but without DNA this stays unchecked. The CDR3 is CASSRETGIIPGELFF. Variable domain in full (rest from reference TRBV11-1 and TRBJ2-2): EAEVAQSPRYKITEKSQAVAFWCDPISGHATLYWYRQILGQGPELLVQFQDESVVDDSQLPKDRFSAERLKGVDSTLKIQPAELGDSAMYLCASSRETGIIPGELFFGEGSRLTVL.